Each of the 23 T cell receptor beta chains below was sequenced from the same sample in a study of breast tumors, draining lymph nodes, adjacent tissues. TCRdb processed the multiplex PCR reads anew with MiXCR; each CDR3 protein has one entry. The sample records roughly 130,000 distinct CDR3 sequences, about 31% being singletons. The lymph nodes were axillary draining lymph nodes from breast cancer patients. Material for sequencing was axillary lymph node tissue. The origin of the receptors is a female donor with breast cancer. Some clones in this sample may be carry-over from other donors' samples.

As regards this clonotype: This may arise from a read error, as a much more abundant clone is one base away. The V and J genes are TRBV10-3 and TRBJ2-7; D tentatively reads TRBD1 or TRBD2 (5 bases each). Germline CDR1 reads ENHRY; CDR2 reads SYGVKD. This CDR3 is 14 amino acids long. CDR3 DNA sequence: TGTGCCATCGCCACAGGCGGGCCCTCCTACGGGCAGTACGTC. Translated: CAIATGGPSYGQYV.

The chain carries TRBV19 and TRBJ1-5, with D perhaps TRBD1 (6 bases). CDR1 is LNHDA and CDR2 is SQIVND in the germline V gene (reference sequence). V lost 6 bases, J lost 5 bases, and 17 bases lay in between. The length of the CDR3 is 15 residues. CDR3 region: CASSPMGQRDQPQHF. CDR3 in DNA: TGTGCCAGTAGCCCGATGGGACAAAGGGATCAGCCCCAGCATTTT.

The chain recombines TRBV9 with TRBJ2-7; 11 nucleotides match TRBD2. The CDR3 consists of 15 residues. Germline-derived CDR1 and CDR2 are SGDLS and YYNGEE. The ends lost 3 bases at V and 2 bases at J; junction bases unmatched: 4. The CDR3 spells CASSAGLADTYEQYV. Here the CDR3 DNA reads TGTGCCAGCAGCGCGGGACTAGCGGACACCTACGAGCAGTACGTC.

The count of this clonotype is one. The chain is built from TRBV7-9 and TRBJ2-5; 8 bases align to TRBD1. CDR1 and CDR2 (germline): SEHNR, FQNEAQ (reference sequence). The CDR3 contains 15 residues. Unmatched junction bases numbered 5, after V lost 2 bases and J lost 3 bases. CDR3: CASSLYAGGEETQYF. In DNA, the CDR3 is TGTGCCAGCAGCTTATATGCAGGGGGCGAAGAGACCCAGTACTTC. The variable domain in full, with the rest retrieved from reference TRBV7-9 and TRBJ2-5, is DTGVSQNPRHKITKRGQNVTFRCDPISEHNRLYWYRQTLGQGPEFLTYFQNEAQLEKSRLLSDRFSAERPKGSFSTLEIQRTEQGDSAMYLCASSLYAGGEETQYFGPGTRLLVL.

This clonotype was seen many times. The chain is built from TRBV20-1 and TRBJ2-5; TRBD1 agrees at 7 bases. This CDR3 contains 12 residues. The germline CDR1 and CDR2 sequences are DFQATT and SNEGSKA (reference sequence). V shed 8 bases, J shed 4 bases, and the junction held 7 bases outside the gene matches. CDR3 in amino acids: CSTGQVGETQYF. CDR3 bases: TGCAGTACTGGACAGGTGGGAGAGACCCAGTACTTC.

The CDR3 region is CASSPRGLLYEQYF. CDR3 DNA: TGTGCCAGCAGTCCCAGGGGTCTTTTGTACGAGCAGTACTTC. This rearrangement joins TRBV6-5 to TRBJ2-7; D is perhaps TRBD1 (6 bases). V was cut by 5 bases and J by 4 bases, with 15 bases left in between. Germline values: CDR1 MNHEY, CDR2 SVGAGI. The CDR3 loop spans 14 amino acids.

This clonotype occurred many times. The chain carries TRBV6-5 and TRBJ1-6; TRBD1 aligns across 7 bases. The germline gives CDR1 MNHEY, CDR2 SVGAGI. The ends lost 5 bases at V and 8 bases at J; junction bases unmatched: 9. This CDR3 region has 15 residues. The DNA of the CDR3 is TGTGCCAGCAGTCCCCGGACAGGCACTTATTCACCCCTCCACTTT. It is translated as CASSPRTGTYSPLHF.

Ten or more counts support this clonotype. The chain combines TRBV6-1 with TRBJ2-7; D possibly corresponds to TRBD2 (6 bases). From germline, CDR1 is MNHNS and CDR2 SASEGT. There are 14 residues in the CDR3. The germline V and J ends were trimmed by 7 bases and 2 bases, with 15 bases remaining between them. This CDR3 reads CASKVGGMAYEQYF. DNA of the CDR3: TGTGCCAGCAAAGTCGGGGGTATGGCCTACGAGCAGTACTTC.

The chain carries TRBV7-6 and TRBJ1-2, with D hard to call. Germline CDR1 is SGHVS and CDR2 is FNYEAQ. Deletions cut 1 base from V and 5 bases from J, with 8 bases between. CDR3 length equals 13 residues. This CDR3 is CASSLGAPYGYTF. CDR3 nucleotide sequence: TGTGCCAGCAGCTTAGGGGCGCCATATGGCTACACCTTC.

This clonotype was recorded many times. V gene TRBV4-1 combines with J gene TRBJ2-2, with a possible D match to TRBD2 (6 bases). This CDR3 is 15 amino acids long. Germline V gives CDR1 MGHRA, CDR2 YSYEKL. V was trimmed by 3 bases and J by 9 bases, leaving 17 bases between them. The CDR3 sequence: CASSQPGGGTRELFF. CDR3 coding DNA: TGCGCCAGCAGCCAGCCAGGCGGAGGGACCAGGGAGCTGTTTTTT.

This clonotype was seen only once. The chain recombines TRBV2 with TRBJ2-1, with 10 nucleotides matching TRBD2. Germline V CDR1 and CDR2: SNHLY, FYNNEI. This CDR3 contains 15 residues. V gave up 5 bases and J gave up 4 bases; unmatched junction bases: 5. CDR3 bases: TGTGCCAGCAGTAAACTAGCGGGGACTTACAATGAGCAGTTCTTC. This sequence encodes CASSKLAGTYNEQFF.

Many counts were recorded for this clonotype. The chain combines TRBV15 with TRBJ1-2, with D uncertain. V lost 4 bases and J lost 1, with 10 bases in between. This CDR3 region has 14 residues. Germline values: CDR1 LNHNV, CDR2 YYDKDF (reference sequence). The DNA for the CDR3 is TGTGCCACCAGCACCGCGTGGGGTAACTATGGCTACACCTTC. It codes for CATSTAWGNYGYTF.

This clonotype was counted at least ten times. The genes are TRBV4-1 and TRBJ2-1; 8 bases align to TRBD2. The CDR3 covers 17 residues. Germline V CDR1 and CDR2: MGHRA, YSYEKL. V trimming: 4 bases; J trimming: 4 bases; junction bases outside the gene matches: 12. The CDR3 nucleotides are TGCGCCAGCAGCCCAGGGGAACTCCCGGGAGGGTACAATGAGCAGTTCTTC. Its protein product is CASSPGELPGGYNEQFF.

This clonotype was seen repeatedly, ten times or more. The gene calls are TRBV16 and TRBJ1-6; D perhaps matches TRBD1 (5 bases). Germline V CDR1 and CDR2: KGHSY, FQNENV. V was clipped by 4 bases and J by 9 bases, with 7 bases between them. This CDR3 is built from 12 residues. For the CDR3, the DNA is TGTGCCAGCAGCCCGCAGGGTTCACCCCTCCACTTT. Protein: CASSPQGSPLHF.

This chain joins TRBV7-3 and TRBJ1-6; 7 bases fit TRBD1. V trimming: 5 bases; J trimming: 7 bases; junction bases outside the gene matches: 8. The CDR3 spans 15 residues. Germline CDR1 is SGHTA and CDR2 is FQGTGA. The CDR3 coding sequence is TGTGCCAGCAGCGGCCGGGACAGTCAGAATTCACCCCTCCACTTT. Protein sequence: CASSGRDSQNSPLHF.

The V gene is TRBV18, the J gene TRBJ2-5; tentatively, D is TRBD2 (5 bases). This CDR3 spans 13 amino acids. V was shortened by 2 bases and J by 5 bases, with 9 bases between the two germline ends. Germline CDR1 and CDR2: KGHSH and LQKENI. Written as DNA, the CDR3 is TGTGCCAGCTCACCAAGGCGAGGGGAGACCCAGTACTTC. It encodes CASSPRRGETQYF.

This clonotype has ten or more counts. The chain combines TRBV20-1 with TRBJ2-7; TRBD1 matches 9 bases. Germline V gene data show CDR1 as DFQATT and CDR2 as SNEGSKA (reference sequence). Losses at the gene ends were 3 bases for V and 4 bases for J; bases not matched to a gene: 4. The CDR3 sequence is 13 residues long. The CDR3 here is CSASSGQGYEQYF. The DNA for the CDR3 is TGCAGTGCTAGTAGCGGACAGGGGTACGAGCAGTACTTC.

This clonotype has ten or more counts. The rearrangement joins TRBV9 to TRBJ1-4; D gene uncertain. Trimming pared 4 bases from V and 8 bases from J, leaving 15 bases between. The CDR3 consists of 14 residues. The germline CDR1 and CDR2 sequences are SGDLS and YYNGEE. CDR3 amino acids: CASSPMGSREKLFF. Here the CDR3 DNA reads TGTGCCAGCAGCCCCATGGGATCACGAGAAAAACTGTTTTTT. The full variable domain, with the rest looked up from reference TRBV9 and TRBJ1-4, is DSGVTQTPKHLITATGQRVTLRCSPRSGDLSVYWYQQSLDQGLQFLIQYYNGEERAKGNILERFSAQQFPDLHSELNLSSLELGDSALYFCASSPMGSREKLFFGSGTQLSVL.

This clonotype has at least ten counts. The chain recombines TRBV18 with TRBJ1-2, with D maybe TRBD1 (6 bases). Trimming left V 0 bases short and J 3 bases short, with 11 bases between. This CDR3 spans 15 amino acids. CDR1 and CDR2 from the germline V gene are KGHSH and LQKENI. In DNA, the CDR3 is TGTGCCAGCTCACCACCATTAAACAGGGACTATGGCTACACCTTC. Protein: CASSPPLNRDYGYTF. Complete variable domain (other parts from reference TRBV18 and TRBJ1-2): NAGVMQNPRHLVRRRGQEARLRCSPMKGHSHVYWYRQLPEEGLKFMVYLQKENIIDESGMPKERFSAEFPKEGPSILRIQQVVRGDSAAYFCASSPPLNRDYGYTFGSGTRLTVV.

Comments on this clonotype: It may be a read error: a sequence one base away is much more abundant. V usage is TRBV5-6 and J usage is TRBJ1-2; perhaps TRBD1 as D (6 bases). Trimming pared 4 bases from V and 8 bases from J, leaving 21 bases between. This CDR3 is 15 amino acids long. CDR1 is SGHDT and CDR2 is YYEEEE in the germline V gene. DNA of the CDR3: TGTGCCAGCAGCCGATCCCCGCCGGGGGCGCGGGGCTACACCTTC. It is translated as CASSRSPPGARGYTF. The full variable domain, in which reference TRBV5-6 and TRBJ1-2 provide the parts outside the CDR3, is DAGVTQSPTHLIKTRGQQVTLRCSPKSGHDTVSWYQQALGQGPQFIFQYYEEEERQRGNFPDRFSGHQFPNYSSELNVNALLLGDSALYLCASSRSPPGARGYTFGSGTRLTVV.

This clonotype has at least ten counts. This chain uses TRBV19 with TRBJ1-6; D is uncertain. Germline V gene data show CDR1 as LNHDA and CDR2 as SQIVND (reference sequence). This CDR3 has 16 amino acids. Trimming took 0 bases from V and 9 from J, leaving 15 bases between them. The CDR3: CASSIEPGSLFSPLHF. CDR3 nucleotides: TGTGCCAGTAGTATAGAGCCGGGATCCCTATTTTCACCCCTCCACTTT.

The rearrangement links TRBV7-6 to TRBJ1-4, with D tentatively TRBD1 (5 bases). Per germline, CDR1 SGHVS and CDR2 FNYEAQ. This CDR3 region has 15 residues. Trimming took 6 bases from V and 10 from J, leaving 21 bases between them. The CDR3 here is CASRDQGATGVKLFF. Written as DNA, the CDR3 is TGTGCCAGCAGGGATCAGGGAGCTACAGGTGTAAAACTGTTTTTT.

The V and J genes are TRBV2 and TRBJ1-4, with 8 bases matching TRBD1. The CDR3 is 12 amino acids. Looked up from germline, CDR1 is SNHLY and CDR2 is FYNNEI. The V and J ends lost 10 bases and 5 bases, in that order; junction bases with no gene match: 3. The chain's CDR3 is CANRQGNEKLFF. The CDR3 DNA sequence: TGTGCCAACCGACAGGGGAATGAAAAACTGTTTTTT.